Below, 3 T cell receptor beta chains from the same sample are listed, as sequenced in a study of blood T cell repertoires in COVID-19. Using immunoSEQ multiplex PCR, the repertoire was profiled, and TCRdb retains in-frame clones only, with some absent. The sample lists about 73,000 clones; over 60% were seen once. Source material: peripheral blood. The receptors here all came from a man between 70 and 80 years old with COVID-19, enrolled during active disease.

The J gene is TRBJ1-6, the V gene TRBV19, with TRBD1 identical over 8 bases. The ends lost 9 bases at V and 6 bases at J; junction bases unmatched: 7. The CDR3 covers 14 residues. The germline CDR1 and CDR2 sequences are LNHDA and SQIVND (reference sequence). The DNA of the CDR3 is TGTGCCAGCGGGACAGGCACTCCTAATTCACCCCTCCACTTT. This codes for CASGTGTPNSPLHF.

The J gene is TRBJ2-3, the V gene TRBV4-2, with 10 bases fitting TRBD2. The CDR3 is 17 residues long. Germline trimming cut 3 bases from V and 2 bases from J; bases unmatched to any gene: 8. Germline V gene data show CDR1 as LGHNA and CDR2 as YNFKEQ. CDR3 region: CASSQETSGSLTDTQYF. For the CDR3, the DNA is TGTGCCAGCAGCCAGGAGACTAGCGGGTCACTCACAGATACGCAGTATTTT.

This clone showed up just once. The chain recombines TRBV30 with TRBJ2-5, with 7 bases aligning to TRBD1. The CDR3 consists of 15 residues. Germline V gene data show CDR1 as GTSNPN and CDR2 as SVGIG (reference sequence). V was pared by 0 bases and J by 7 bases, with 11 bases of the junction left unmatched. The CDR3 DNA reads TGTGCCTGGAGTGTTGACGACAGGGTAATAGGGACCCAGTACTTC. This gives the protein CAWSVDDRVIGTQYF.